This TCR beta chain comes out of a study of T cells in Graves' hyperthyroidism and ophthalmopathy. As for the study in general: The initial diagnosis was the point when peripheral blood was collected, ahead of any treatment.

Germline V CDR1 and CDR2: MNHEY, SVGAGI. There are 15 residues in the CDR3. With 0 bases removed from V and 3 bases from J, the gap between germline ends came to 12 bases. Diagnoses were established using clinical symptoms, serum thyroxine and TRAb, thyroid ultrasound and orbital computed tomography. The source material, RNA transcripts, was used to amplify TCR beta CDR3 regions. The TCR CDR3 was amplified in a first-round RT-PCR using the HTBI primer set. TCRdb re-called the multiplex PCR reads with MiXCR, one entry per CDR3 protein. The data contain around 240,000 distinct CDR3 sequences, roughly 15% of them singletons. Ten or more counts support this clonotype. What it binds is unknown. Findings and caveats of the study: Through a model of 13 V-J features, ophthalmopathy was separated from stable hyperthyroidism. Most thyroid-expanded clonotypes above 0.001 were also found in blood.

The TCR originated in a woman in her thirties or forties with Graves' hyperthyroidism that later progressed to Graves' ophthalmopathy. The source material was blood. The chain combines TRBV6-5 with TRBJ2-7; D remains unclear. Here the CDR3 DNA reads TGTGCCAGCAGTTACTCGGAGAGCAGAGACTACGAGCAGTACTTC. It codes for CASSYSESRDYEQYF.